This TCR beta chain was profiled in a study of cytomegalovirus exposure and HLA in healthy donors (dated by TCRdb to 2015 to 2018). The study in broad terms: The roughly 650 repertoires of the first cohort and the roughly 110 validation repertoires were produced on the same platform, according to a later analysis. High-throughput TCR immunosequencing, statistical association of individual TCRs with disease status, and machine learning were combined to predict cytomegalovirus infection status. Along with the approximately 650-subject first cohort, a separate validation cohort of over a hundred different subjects was used. The study aimed to test whether cataloging public T cell receptors could reveal signatures of past pathogen exposure.

A note on this clone: The antigen it binds to is not known. The record has no base qualities; no much larger clone is one base away.

Libraries were prepared through the immunoSEQ multiplex PCR assay. In the paper's pipeline: A statistical classification framework was built for diagnosing cytomegalovirus status from the catalog of TCR beta chain sequences. Here the immuneACCESS table is served through TCRdb, limited to in-frame sequences with V and J called. Missing clones are a known gap in these copies; in checked studies unresolved V genes cover under half, and the rest lacks a known reason. The D gene and trimming were derived from the DNA, and the V and J assignments and clone size from that table. This sample has approximately 170,000 clones in its table, and approximately 81% of those were observed once. The top ten hold roughly 10% of the sample. What the study reported, not specific to this receptor: A later analysis lacked HLA typing for the validation cohort, so it scored co-occurrence in that cohort across all 110 or so repertoires. Across donors, most TCR sequences were observed very rarely, whereas some public TCRs were present in many individuals. It was suggested by the authors that the approach could potentially be generalized to other disease states and immunological phenotypes. In both the original and validation cohorts, the classifier was reported to diagnose cytomegalovirus status with high specificity and sensitivity. Three of the identified cytomegalovirus-associated TCR beta chains were confirmed in vitro to be specific for cytomegalovirus antigens. In a later analysis, TCRs clustered in the first cohort were found to also tend to co-occur in the 100 to 150 validation repertoires, with 90% to 95% of cluster scores above 0. In the study, some 160 TCR beta chains were listed as associated with cytomegalovirus.

The donors were included in the validation cohort of roughly 120 subjects, a group kept apart from the approximately 700-subject first cohort. V sheds 3 bases and J sheds 1 base, leaving 12 bases between their ends. Sequences GTSNPN (CDR1) and SVGIG (CDR2) are obtained from the germline V gene (reference sequence). The CDR3 spans 14 residues, from the cysteine through the phenylalanine. Only the CDR3 part of the read is kept: 42 bases, read in frame from the first base. The rearranged chain carries TRBV30 and TRBJ1-1; 6 matching bases give a weak D call of TRBD1. The source of this sequence is a young man in good health and CMV-seropositive. What was sequenced was PBMCs. In nucleotides, the sequence is TGTGCCTGGAGACAGGGACCCCGGAACACTGAAGCTTTCTTT. It translates to CAWRQGPRNTEAFF.